Listed below are T cell receptor beta chains from one sample, sequenced in a study of glioma-infiltrating T cells. One entry per CDR3 protein, called by TCRdb with MiXCR from the multiplex PCR reads. Among 300,000 to 400,000 distinct CDR3 sequences, approximately 42% were seen once, and the ten largest hold about 12%. Material: glioma tissue, nonneoplastic brain tissue, or PBMCs (not recorded which). The receptors derive from a human donor with low-grade glioma or glioblastoma, undergoing nonglioma brain surgery, or in good health (not recorded which). Each CDR3 is given with its conserved first and last residue. The D gene is left open where the match is weak. Some rows have no size entry. The others give once, few or many, or a class for an expanded clone.

cdr3_nt	cdr3_aa	j_call	clone_size	cdr3_length	v_call	d_call
TGCAGTGCTAGAGATCCCGGGACAGGGAAAGAGACCCAGTACTTC	CSARDPGTGKETQYF	TRBJ2-5	few	15	TRBV20-1	TRBD1
TGCGCCAGCAGCCAAGAGGAGCGTCTCTCCTACAATGAGCAGTTCTTC	CASSQEERLSYNEQFF	TRBJ2-1	.	16	TRBV4-3	.
TGTGCCAGCGGTCCTGGGGTGTACACTGAAGCTTTCTTT	CASGPGVYTEAFF	TRBJ1-1	many	13	TRBV28	.
TGTGCCAGCAGCTTGGTCGGGAGGGCCGGTGAGCAGTACTTC	CASSLVGRAGEQYF	TRBJ2-7	.	14	TRBV7-6	TRBD2
TGTGCCAGCAGACCGGAACGGGGAGGAAGCAATCAGCCCCAGCATTTT	CASRPERGGSNQPQHF	TRBJ1-5	many	16	TRBV6-1	.
TGTGCCAGCAACCACCGACAGGGCACTGAAGCTTTCTTT	CASNHRQGTEAFF	TRBJ1-1	many	13	TRBV6-2/TRBV6-3	TRBD1
TGCAGTGCTAGACTGGAGTACACTAATGAAAAACTGTTTTTT	CSARLEYTNEKLFF	TRBJ1-4	.	14	TRBV20-1	.
TGTGCCACCTACAGGGACGGGATAAATGAGCAGTTCTTC	CATYRDGINEQFF	TRBJ2-1	few	13	TRBV7-9	.
TGTGCCAGCAGCTTAGCCCCGGGGGCGGGTACTGAAGCTTTCTTT	CASSLAPGAGTEAFF	TRBJ1-1	.	15	TRBV7-2	.
TGCAGTGCCTCGGGACGGGACTTCTCTGGGGCCAACGTCCTGACTTTC	CSASGRDFSGANVLTF	TRBJ2-6	few	16	TRBV20-1	.
TGTGCCTCGGGCTGGGCGTCAAGCAATGAGCAGTTCTTC	CASGWASSNEQFF	TRBJ2-1	.	13	TRBV6-2/TRBV6-3	.
TGCAGTGCTTGCCCCTGGGGGACTAGCGGTTACAATGAGCAGTTCTTC	CSACPWGTSGYNEQFF	TRBJ2-1	few	16	TRBV20-1	TRBD2
TGCGCCAGCAGCTTGGCCATTGCACAGGGGGATGGCTACACCTTC	CASSLAIAQGDGYTF	TRBJ1-2	.	15	TRBV5-1	TRBD1
TGTGCCAGCAGCCCAACCCCGAGGAACACTGAAGCTTTCTTT	CASSPTPRNTEAFF	TRBJ1-1	few	14	TRBV28	.
TGCGCCAGCAGCCAAGATCCTCGGGGAGGGAGGAACACTGAAGCTTTCTTT	CASSQDPRGGRNTEAFF	TRBJ1-1	few	17	TRBV4-3	.
TGTGCCAGCAGTTACTCGGCTAGCGGGAGTATGAAGACCCAGTACTTC	CASSYSASGSMKTQYF	TRBJ2-5	many	16	TRBV6-5	TRBD2
TGTGCCACGGCGAATTGGGAGGCCCACAATGAGCAGTTCTTC	CATANWEAHNEQFF	TRBJ2-1	.	14	TRBV15	.
TGTGCCAGCTCACCGGGACAGGGGACCCCCTACGAGCAGTACTTC	CASSPGQGTPYEQYF	TRBJ2-7	.	15	TRBV18	TRBD1
TGTGCCAGCAGCTTATCGGCCCGGGACCATGAGCAGTTCTTC	CASSLSARDHEQFF	TRBJ2-1	.	14	TRBV7-2	.
TGTGCCAGCAGCTTGGCAGGGGGCGCGCGGTATGGCTACACCTTC	CASSLAGGARYGYTF	TRBJ1-2	.	15	TRBV27	TRBD1
TGCAGTGCTATAAGGACTAGCGGGACTGGCGAGCAGTACTTC	CSAIRTSGTGEQYF	TRBJ2-7	few	14	TRBV20-1	TRBD2
TGTGCCAGCAGTTTAGCGGGGGCAGGGGGTGAGCAGTTCTTC	CASSLAGAGGEQFF	TRBJ2-1	.	14	TRBV12-3/TRBV12-4	TRBD1
TGCAGTGCCTATTTCTTATCGGGACCCCGGAGAGAGACCCAGTACTTC	CSAYFLSGPRRETQYF	TRBJ2-5	.	16	TRBV20-1	.
TGTGCCAGCAGCGTGGGGACAGCGAACACTGAAGCTTTCTTT	CASSVGTANTEAFF	TRBJ1-1	many	14	TRBV7-6	TRBD1
TGTGCCATCGCCGGGGTTCTGAACTATGGCTACACCTTC	CAIAGVLNYGYTF	TRBJ1-2	.	13	TRBV6-1	.
TGTGCCAGCAGCGAGGAAGGCTGGACAAGGGGGTACTTC	CASSEEGWTRGYF	TRBJ2-7	.	13	TRBV6-1	.
TGTGCCTGCAGGACTCAGGGGTGGACCGGGGAGCTGTTTTTT	CACRTQGWTGELFF	TRBJ2-2	.	14	TRBV6-5	.
TGTGCCAGCAGTGAATATATGGATTTGAAGCCCACCGGGGAGCTGTTTTTT	CASSEYMDLKPTGELFF	TRBJ2-2	.	17	TRBV25-1	.
TGTGCCAGCTCACCGGGAGTCGGCGTCGAGCAGTACTTC	CASSPGVGVEQYF	TRBJ2-7	.	13	TRBV18	.
TGTGCCAGCAGTCTTCTAGCGTTCGGAGATATAAATGAGCAGTTCTTC	CASSLLAFGDINEQFF	TRBJ2-1	many	16	TRBV27	.
TGTGCCAGCAGTGTCGACGGCTACTCTGGAAACACCATATATTTT	CASSVDGYSGNTIYF	TRBJ1-3	many	15	TRBV6-1	.
TGTGCCAGCACCGGACTAGCGGGAGTAACTGAGCAGTTCTTC	CASTGLAGVTEQFF	TRBJ2-1	many	14	TRBV6-2/TRBV6-3	TRBD2
TGCAGTGCTCCTAAAGAGACTAGCGGGATGGGTGAGCAGTTCTTC	CSAPKETSGMGEQFF	TRBJ2-1	few	15	TRBV20-1	TRBD2
TGTGCCAGCAGTTTTGTCCCCTACACTGAAGCTTTCTTT	CASSFVPYTEAFF	TRBJ1-1	many	13	TRBV28	.
TGTGCCAGCAGCTTATCCCCTGGCGACTCACCCCTCCACTTT	CASSLSPGDSPLHF	TRBJ1-6	.	14	TRBV7-2	.
TGTGCCAGCAGCGCCCATTGGGGGGGAACTGAAGCTTTCTTT	CASSAHWGGTEAFF	TRBJ1-1	.	14	TRBV9	.